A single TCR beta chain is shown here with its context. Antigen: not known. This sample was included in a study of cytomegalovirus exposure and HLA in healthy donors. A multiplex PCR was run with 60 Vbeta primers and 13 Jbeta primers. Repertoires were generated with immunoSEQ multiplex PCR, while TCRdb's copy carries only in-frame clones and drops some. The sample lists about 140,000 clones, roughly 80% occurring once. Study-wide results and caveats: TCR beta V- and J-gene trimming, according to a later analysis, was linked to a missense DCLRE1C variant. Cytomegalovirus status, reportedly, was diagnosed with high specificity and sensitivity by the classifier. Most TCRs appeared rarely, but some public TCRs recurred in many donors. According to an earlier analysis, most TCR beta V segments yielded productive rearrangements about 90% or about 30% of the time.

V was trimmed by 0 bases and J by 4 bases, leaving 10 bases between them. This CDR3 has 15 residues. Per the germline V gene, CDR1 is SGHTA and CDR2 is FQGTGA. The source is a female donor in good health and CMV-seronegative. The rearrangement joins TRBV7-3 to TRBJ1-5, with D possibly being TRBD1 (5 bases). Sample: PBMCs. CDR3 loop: CASSLTGVANQPQHF. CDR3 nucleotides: TGTGCCAGCAGCTTAACAGGGGTAGCAAATCAGCCCCAGCATTTT.